Below, one TCR beta chain is given with its context. This entry belongs to a study of blood T cell repertoires in COVID-19. CDR3 length: 13 amino acids. The ends were cut back, 0 bases at V and 3 bases at J, with 5 bases in the middle. Germline CDR1 and CDR2: MGHRA and YSYEKL. Method: immunoSEQ multiplex PCR; TCRdb's copy keeps in-frame clones and lacks some. The table records roughly 240,000 clones, around nine tenths of them present only once. This chain links TRBV4-1 with TRBJ1-1, with D uncertain. This TCR was sampled from a woman in her sixties or seventies who had recovered from COVID-19. The sequenced material came from peripheral blood. The chain's CDR3 is CASSQEQYTEAFF. Here the CDR3 DNA reads TGCGCCAGCAGCCAAGAACAGTACACTGAAGCTTTCTTT.